This paragraph reports one T cell receptor beta chain. What it recognizes is unknown. PCR was performed a second time for roughly 7 to 12 cycles using a sample-barcoded 5' primer and a J-beta primer mix. TCRdb fed the 5' RACE reads into MiXCR, producing one record per CDR3 protein. This sample yields approximately 800,000 distinct CDR3 sequences, of which about 26% are seen a single time; around 3% belongs to the top ten. The source of the sample is a study of blood T cells in healthy people across ages. Study-wide points: Donors of long life had a larger count of naive CD4+ cells and greater diversity than aged donors.

CDR1 SGHNT and CDR2 YYREEE come from the germline V gene (reference sequence). The CDR3 loop spans 17 amino acids. With 3 bases clipped from V and 0 bases from J, the junction kept 3 bases outside the gene matches. Samples had at least 7 million PBMCs isolated from them. These records were also assigned to another study, of T cells of mothers and their children. From that report: Related pairs of mothers and children showed slightly higher, non-significant overlap versus unrelated pairs.

Material for sequencing was blood. This chain uses TRBV5-4 with TRBJ2-6, with 10 nucleotides matching TRBD1. The origin of this receptor is a boy between 10 and 17 years old in good health. The DNA of the CDR3 is TGTGCCAGCAGCTCGGACAGGGGGAGCTCTGGGGCCAACGTCCTGACTTTC. Protein: CASSSDRGSSGANVLTF.